Below are 32 T cell receptor beta chains sequenced from a single sample in a study of CDR3 diversity in severe acne. Each CDR3 protein is one row after TCRdb ran MiXCR on the PCR reads. Of some 84,000 distinct CDR3 sequences listed, about half are singletons. The sample consisted of blood. The receptors stem from a male donor in good health, serving as a control.

V and J are TRBV19 and TRBJ1-1; D is unclear. CDR1 and CDR2 from the germline V gene are LNHDA and SQIVND (reference sequence). The length of the CDR3 is 12 residues. V was shortened by 5 bases and J by 0 bases, with 4 bases between the two germline ends. The CDR3 reads CASSPLNTEAFF. In nucleotides, the CDR3 is TGTGCCAGTAGTCCTCTGAACACTGAAGCTTTCTTT.

This clonotype was observed many times. This chain uses TRBV11-2 with TRBJ2-5; 10 bases are a match to TRBD1. J gave up 3 bases and V 1 base, and 5 bases lay outside the gene matches. This CDR3 contains 16 residues. The V gene's germline CDR1 is SGHAT and CDR2 FQNNGV. DNA of the CDR3: TGTGCCAGCAGCTTAGGGGACAGGGGAGCTGAAGAGACCCAGTACTTC. As protein: CASSLGDRGAEETQYF.

The rearrangement uses TRBV7-8 and TRBJ2-1; D is undetermined. Trimming removed 5 bases from V and 7 bases from J, with 12 bases in between. Germline V lookup: CDR1 SGHVS, CDR2 FQNEAQ. This CDR3 has 13 residues. Written as DNA, the CDR3 is TGTGCCAGCAGCCCTACGTTAGGGAATGAGCAGTTCTTC. Protein sequence: CASSPTLGNEQFF.

The chain combines TRBV19 with TRBJ1-1; TRBD1 matches 9 bases. CDR3 size: 14 residues. With 5 bases clipped from V and 5 bases from J, the junction kept 6 bases outside the gene matches. Germline V gene lookup returns CDR1 LNHDA and CDR2 SQIVND (reference sequence). In nucleotides, the CDR3 is TGTGCCAGTAGTGGGGGACAGGGCGTGACTGAAGCTTTCTTT. Translated: CASSGGQGVTEAFF.

The rearrangement uses TRBV27 and TRBJ1-2; D remains unclear. Germline values: CDR1 MNHEY, CDR2 SMNVEV (reference sequence). The CDR3 length is 12 residues. V dropped 10 bases and J dropped 0 bases, with 9 bases sitting between them. The CDR3 is CANDDTNYGYTF. The CDR3 DNA reads as TGTGCCAACGATGACACTAACTATGGCTACACCTTC.

This clonotype has at least ten counts. V gene TRBV19 combines with J gene TRBJ1-2, with 9 bases that match TRBD1. The CDR3 contains 17 residues. Germline V lookup: CDR1 LNHDA, CDR2 SQIVND (reference sequence). J was trimmed by 4 bases and V by 5 bases; bases with no gene match: 14. The CDR3 here is CASSPLPGQGTPYGYTF. The DNA of the CDR3 is TGTGCCAGTAGTCCCCTACCCGGACAGGGGACTCCCTATGGCTACACCTTC.

This sequence joins TRBV10-3 and TRBJ2-2; D is possibly TRBD1 (5 bases). V lost 6 bases, J lost 4 bases, and 12 bases lay in between. This CDR3 has 14 amino acids. From germline, CDR1 is ENHRY and CDR2 SYGVKD. CDR3 in DNA: TGTGCCATCAGGAAGACAGCACTCACCGGGGAGCTGTTTTTT. Its translation: CAIRKTALTGELFF.

This chain's CDR3 is CAIRASDTDTQYF. As DNA, the CDR3 is TGTGCCATCAGGGCTAGCGACACAGATACGCAGTATTTT. The chain uses TRBV10-3 and TRBJ2-3; TRBD2 is a possible D gene (6 bases). The germline CDR1 and CDR2 sequences are ENHRY and SYGVKD. CDR3 length equals 13 residues. The V and J ends lost 6 bases and 2 bases respectively, with 9 bases between them.

The gene calls are TRBV20-1 and TRBJ2-7; 13 nucleotides agree with TRBD2. CDR1 and CDR2 (germline): DFQATT, SNEGSKA (reference sequence). This CDR3 contains 16 residues. Losses at the gene ends were 5 bases for V and 3 bases for J; bases not matched to a gene: 10. CDR3 nucleotides: TGCAGTGCTTTATGGACTAGCGGGAGTACCAACTACGAGCAGTACTTC. This encodes CSALWTSGSTNYEQYF.

J is TRBJ1-2 and V is TRBV20-1; TRBD1 matches 7 bases. Germline V gives CDR1 DFQATT, CDR2 SNEGSKA (reference sequence). The CDR3 has 12 residues. Trimming took 6 bases from V and 5 from J; bases not matched to a gene: 6. CDR3 sequence (DNA): TGCAGTGCGAGGGGGCAGGGGTATGGCTACACCTTC. The encoded protein is CSARGQGYGYTF.

This clonotype was detected a few times. The J gene is TRBJ2-3, the V gene TRBV10-3; D might be TRBD2 (5 bases). Between the trimmed V and J ends, which lost 10 bases and 0 bases, there was a span of 14 bases. The CDR3 is 14 amino acids. CDR1 is ENHRY, CDR2 SYGVKD, per germline. CDR3 nucleotide sequence: TGTGCCACGCAGTCGGGATCTAGCACAGATACGCAGTATTTT. Translation gives CATQSGSSTDTQYF.

Concerning this clonotype itself: Compared with germline, one end of the junction differs, possibly owing to a read error. This rearrangement joins TRBV10-3 to TRBJ2-1, with 15 bases lining up with TRBD2. This CDR3 has 16 residues. In germline, CDR1 is ENHRY, CDR2 SYGVKD. CDR3 nucleotide sequence: TGTGCCATCGAGGCGGGACTAGCGGGAGGTACTAATGAGCAGCTCTTC. Translation: CAIEAGLAGGTNEQLF.

V usage is TRBV20-1 and J usage is TRBJ1-2; the D is unclear. The germline V and J ends were trimmed by 5 bases and 8 bases, with 24 bases remaining between them. Germline assignment: CDR1 DFQATT and CDR2 SNEGSKA (reference sequence). This CDR3 has 15 residues. CDR3 amino acids: CSASESGVRAQGYTF. CDR3 DNA sequence: TGCAGTGCTTCAGAGAGTGGCGTGAGGGCACAAGGCTACACCTTC.

The chain links TRBV4-1 to TRBJ1-4; D gene unclear. CDR1 and CDR2 (germline): MGHRA, YSYEKL. V dropped 4 bases and J dropped 4 bases, with 10 bases sitting between them. This CDR3 spans 14 amino acids. The CDR3 is CASSPDRLNEKLFF. CDR3 nucleotide sequence: TGCGCCAGCAGCCCTGATCGTCTTAATGAAAAACTGTTTTTT.

This clonotype was recorded a few times. V and J are TRBV4-1 and TRBJ2-7; TRBD2 matches at 11 bases. CDR1 is MGHRA and CDR2 is YSYEKL in the germline V gene. CDR3 size: 18 residues. The J segment lost 9 bases and the V segment lost 1 base, leaving 17 bases of the junction unmatched. The CDR3 sequence is CASSQGFAGLAAVDRQYF. The CDR3 DNA is TGCGCCAGCAGCCAAGGATTCGCGGGACTAGCGGCCGTTGACCGGCAGTACTTC.

V and J are TRBV2 and TRBJ2-7; 9 bases align to TRBD1. V shed 9 bases, J shed 3 bases, and the junction held 3 bases outside the gene matches. CDR3 length equals 12 residues. Germline assignment: CDR1 SNHLY and CDR2 FYNNEI. CDR3 in DNA: TGTGCCAGTCGACAGGGGGGCTACGAGCAGTACTTC. Translation: CASRQGGYEQYF. Complete variable domain (other parts from reference TRBV2 and TRBJ2-7): EPEVTQTPSHQVTQMGQEVILRCVPISNHLYFYWYRQILGQKVEFLVSFYNNEISEKSEIFDDQFSVERPDGSNFTLKIRSTKLEDSAMYFCASRQGGYEQYFGPGTRLTVT.

Many counts were recorded for this clonotype. The genes are TRBV29-1 and TRBJ1-2; a possible D gene is TRBD1 (6 bases). Trimming pared 3 bases from V and 1 base from J, leaving 12 bases between. This CDR3 is built from 14 residues. Germline CDR1 reads SQVTM; CDR2 reads ANQGSEA. The CDR3 region is CSVEGRGHNYGYTF. CDR3 DNA: TGCAGCGTTGAGGGCAGGGGCCATAACTATGGCTACACCTTC.

Concerning this clonotype itself: Given a much more abundant clone one base away, this may be a read error. The gene calls are TRBV7-9 and TRBJ1-2; D is uncertain. Germline CDR1 SEHNR, CDR2 FQNEAQ (reference sequence). The CDR3 sequence is 13 residues long. V was shortened by 1 base and J by 0 bases, with 3 bases between the two germline ends. CDR3 sequence (DNA): TGTGCCAGCAGCTTAGGGACTAACTATGGCTACACCTTC. Translated: CASSLGTNYGYTF.

This clonotype was detected a few times. The chain has TRBV29-1 and TRBJ1-1, with 7 bases that match TRBD1. V was pared by 5 bases and J by 4 bases, with 4 bases of the junction left unmatched. Germline lookup yields CDR1 SQVTM and CDR2 ANQGSEA. The CDR3 is made up of 12 amino acids. The CDR3 nucleotides are TGCAGCGTTCGACAGGGTGGCACTGAAGCTTTCTTT. It is translated as CSVRQGGTEAFF. Filled out from reference TRBV29-1 and TRBJ1-1, the complete variable domain reads SAVISQKPSRDICQRGTSLTIQCQVDSQVTMMFWYRQQPGQSLTLIATANQGSEATYESGFVIDKFPISRPNLTFSTLTVSNMSPEDSSIYLCSVRQGGTEAFFGQGTRLTVV.

This clonotype was seen at least ten times. The rearrangement links TRBV7-9 to TRBJ1-2, with D perhaps matching TRBD1 (6 bases). The V and J ends lost 4 bases and 1 base respectively, with 10 bases between them. Germline values: CDR1 SEHNR, CDR2 FQNEAQ (reference sequence). CDR3 length equals 14 residues. The CDR3 sequence is CASSSTGINYGYTF. CDR3 DNA sequence: TGTGCCAGCAGCTCCACAGGGATTAACTATGGCTACACCTTC.

In this sample, this clonotype is medium-sized. J is TRBJ1-4 and V is TRBV15, with 9 positions matching TRBD1. The trim removed 1 base at V and 7 bases at J, leaving 4 bases unmatched. The germline gives CDR1 LNHNV, CDR2 YYDKDF (reference sequence). The length of the CDR3 is 15 residues. The CDR3 reads CATSRGGTGSEKLFF. The CDR3 DNA follows: TGTGCCACCAGCAGAGGGGGGACAGGGAGTGAAAAACTGTTTTTT.

The chain employs TRBV20-1 and TRBJ2-7, with TRBD1 identical over 10 bases. The CDR3 has 13 amino acids. The germline gives CDR1 DFQATT, CDR2 SNEGSKA (reference sequence). J was trimmed by 3 bases and V by 3 bases; bases with no gene match: 2. In DNA, the CDR3 is TGCAGTGCTAGGGGGACAGGGGACTACGAGCAGTACTTC. Amino acid sequence: CSARGTGDYEQYF.

Remarks on this clonotype: An end of the junction differs from the germline gene, which may be a read error. The chain uses TRBV25-1 and TRBJ1-5; no clear D gene. This CDR3 is 14 amino acids long. From germline, CDR1 is MGHDK and CDR2 SYGVNS. The CDR3 DNA follows: TGTGCCAGCAGTGAGTCCCATAGCAATCAGCCCCGGCATTTT. It codes for CASSESHSNQPRHF.

This clonotype was observed at least ten times. V is TRBV6-1 and J is TRBJ2-7; D may be TRBD2 (6 bases). CDR3 size: 17 residues. Germline CDR1 MNHNS, CDR2 SASEGT. Trimming stripped 5 bases from V and 5 bases from J, with 25 bases between. The CDR3 loop is CASSKGQAWGVIDEQYF. The CDR3 DNA reads TGTGCCAGCAGTAAGGGGCAGGCCTGGGGGGTAATCGACGAGCAGTACTTC.

J is TRBJ1-6 and V is TRBV20-1, with a possible D match to TRBD1 (5 bases). The CDR3 is 16 amino acids. The germline gives CDR1 DFQATT, CDR2 SNEGSKA (reference sequence). V lost 6 bases to trimming and J lost 0 bases, with 15 bases between them. The CDR3 protein is CSAAGTVSSYNSPLHF. In nucleotides, the CDR3 is TGCAGTGCCGCCGGGACGGTGAGCTCCTATAATTCACCCCTCCACTTT.

This clonotype was recorded many times. CDR3 bases: TGCGCCAGCAGCCCGGACCCGGATCGACAAGAGACCCAGTACTTC. Protein sequence: CASSPDPDRQETQYF. The chain recombines TRBV5-1 with TRBJ2-5; D unresolved. The CDR3 loop spans 15 amino acids. Germline V lookup: CDR1 SGHRS, CDR2 YFSETQ. V dropped 4 bases and J dropped 2 bases, with 15 bases sitting between them.

The V and J genes are TRBV9 and TRBJ1-4; D unresolved. This CDR3 region has 16 residues. Germline V gene lookup returns CDR1 SGDLS and CDR2 YYNGEE. Trimming left V 3 bases short and J 7 bases short, with 19 bases between. CDR3 in DNA: TGTGCCAGCAGCGCCGAAAACCGAAAGTGGGGTGAAAAACTGTTTTTT. This translates into CASSAENRKWGEKLFF.

This clonotype was detected only a few times. The V gene is TRBV6-5, the J gene TRBJ2-5; 12 nucleotides agree with TRBD2. V gave up 2 bases and J gave up 5 bases; unmatched junction bases: 6. Germline lookup yields CDR1 MNHEY and CDR2 SVGAGI. CDR3 size: 16 residues. In DNA form, the CDR3 reads TGTGCCAGCAGTTACCGCGGACTAGCGGGATTTGAGACCCAGTACTTC. Protein sequence: CASSYRGLAGFETQYF.

The V gene is TRBV2, the J gene TRBJ2-5; D uncertain. The V and J ends lost 6 bases and 5 bases respectively, with 7 bases between them. Looked up from germline, CDR1 is SNHLY and CDR2 is FYNNEI. The CDR3 is 11 amino acids. CDR3 nucleotide sequence: TGTGCCAGCAGCCAAGCGGAGACCCAGTACTTC. Translated: CASSQAETQYF.

Turning to this clonotype: A much bigger clone sits one base away, suggesting this may be a read error. The chain employs TRBV12-3 or TRBV12-4 and TRBJ1-1; D gene ambiguous. There are 13 residues in the CDR3. The CDR3 region is CASGLERNTEAFF. CDR3 coding DNA: TGTGCCAGCGGTTTAGAGAGGAACACTGAAGCTTTCTTT.

A word on this clonotype: The junction departs from the called germline gene at one end, perhaps through a read error. The gene calls are TRBV10-3 and TRBJ1-1; TRBD1 matches 10 bases. Germline V gene data show CDR1 as ENHRY and CDR2 as SYGVKD. The CDR3 is made up of 13 amino acids. The CDR3 DNA reads TGTGCCAGCAGTGGGACAGGGGCCAATGAAGCTTTCTTT. This encodes CASSGTGANEAFF.

This clonotype turned up a few times. The DNA of the CDR3 is TGTGCCAGTAGTATAGGGGGTCAGGGGGGGAATCAGCCCCAGCATTTT. Translated: CASSIGGQGGNQPQHF. This chain uses TRBV19 with TRBJ1-5; 7 bases are shared with TRBD1. Trimming removed 1 base from V and 4 bases from J; junction bases left unmatched: 7. Germline CDR1 reads LNHDA; CDR2 reads SQIVND (reference sequence). This CDR3 is built from 16 residues.